A selection of T cell receptor beta chains follows, all from one sample in a study of blood T cell repertoires in COVID-19. Here immunoSEQ multiplex PCR was the method, and the copy in TCRdb shows in-frame clones only, minus some. This repertoire shows under 55,000 clones, roughly 78% found once; its top ten account for 20% to 30%. The material sequenced was peripheral blood. Receptors were obtained from a man between 65 and 85 years old with acute or convalescent COVID-19. CDR3s include the opening cysteine and the closing phenylalanine or tryptophan. The D gene is left open where the match is weak. Clone size is not always given. Where it is, it says once, few, many or a class for expanded clones.

abundance,j_gene,v_gene,d_gene,CDR3nt,CDR3aa
.,TRBJ2-3,TRBV5-6,TRBD2,TGTGCCAGCAGCATAAGGCGGGAGTCCGGCACAGATACGCAGTATTTT,CASSIRRESGTDTQYF
.,TRBJ2-3,TRBV7-3,TRBD2,TGTGCCACCAGGGCTAGCGGGACTGATACGCAGTATTTT,CATRASGTDTQYF
.,TRBJ2-1,TRBV5-1,TRBD2,TGCGCCAGCAGCTCGGGACTAGCGGGAGCGGGAGTGAATGAGCAGTTCTTC,CASSSGLAGAGVNEQFF
few,TRBJ1-1,TRBV7-9,.,TGTGCCAGCTGGGCAGGGGCTTACACTGAAGCTTTCTTT,CASWAGAYTEAFF
.,TRBJ2-3,TRBV5-4,TRBD2,TGTGCCAGCAGCCGGGAGGGCGCTAGCACAGATACGCAGTATTTT,CASSREGASTDTQYF
.,TRBJ1-2,TRBV9,TRBD1,TGTGCCAGCAGCGTAAGGACAGGGGGCCTAAACTATGGCTACACCTTC,CASSVRTGGLNYGYTF
once,TRBJ2-7,TRBV28,TRBD2,TGTGCCGGAGCTAGCGGGAGGAACGGCTACGAGCAGTACTTC,CAGASGRNGYEQYF
.,TRBJ2-4,TRBV5-1,.,TGCGCCAGCAGCCCACCGGGTACCATTCAGTACTTC,CASSPPGTIQYF
.,TRBJ2-3,TRBV5-1,.,TGCGCCAGCAGCTTGGGGCAGAGCACAGATACGCAGTATTTT,CASSLGQSTDTQYF
many,TRBJ1-5,TRBV24-1,.,TGTGCCACCAGTCCCCGGGACAAGAATCAGCCCCAGCATTTT,CATSPRDKNQPQHF
.,TRBJ2-3,TRBV30,.,TGTGCCTGGCGTCCTCTTCCTAGCACAGATACGCAGTATTTT,CAWRPLPSTDTQYF
.,TRBJ2-6,TRBV6-5,TRBD1,TGTGCCAGCTCCGACAGGGCTAGTGGGGCCAACGTCCTGACTTTC,CASSDRASGANVLTF
.,TRBJ2-5,TRBV28,.,TGTGCCTTCGGGAAGCAGGGCCGGAGGGCCCGACGGGAGACCCAGTACTTC,CAFGKQGRRARRETQYF
.,TRBJ1-2,TRBV9,TRBD1,TGTGCCAGCAGCGTAACTCAACAGGGGAAGTATGGCTACACCTTC,CASSVTQQGKYGYTF
.,TRBJ1-3,TRBV7-8,.,TGTGCCAGCAGCCGCCGGTTTCGAGAAAACACCATATATTTT,CASSRRFRENTIYF
.,TRBJ2-2,TRBV5-6,.,TGTGCCAGCAGCCGAAGGAGGGACAGCTCGAACACCGGGGAGCTGTTTTTT,CASSRRRDSSNTGELFF
.,TRBJ1-3,TRBV7-5,.,TGTGCCAGAAGCTTAGGCATCGGTGCAGGGTCTGGAAACACCATATATTTT,CARSLGIGAGSGNTIYF
once,TRBJ1-2,TRBV4-3,.,TGCGCCAGCAGCCAAGAGGGGGGGCTGGCCTATGGCTACACCTTC,CASSQEGGLAYGYTF
medium-sized,TRBJ1-3,TRBV28,.,TGTGCCAGCAGTCTAGGGGGTACCGGAAACACCATATATTTT,CASSLGGTGNTIYF
few,TRBJ1-1,TRBV7-9,.,TGTGCCAGCAGCCGTGGAAGGACAGCGAACACTGAAGCTTTCTTT,CASSRGRTANTEAFF
.,TRBJ1-5,TRBV30,.,TGTGCCTGGAGTGTCAGGGAGGACCAGCCCCAGCATTTT,CAWSVREDQPQHF
.,TRBJ2-7,TRBV5-1,.,TGCGCCAGCAGCCCCAATGTTCAGGTGTACGAGCAGTACTTC,CASSPNVQVYEQYF
.,TRBJ1-4,TRBV10-2,TRBD1,TGCGCCAGCAGTGAGTCCGGGACAGGGGGGGAAAAACTGTTTTTT,CASSESGTGGEKLFF
few,TRBJ2-1,TRBV19,TRBD2,TGTGCCAGTAGTATATTCCTGGGGGGGAGTGGTGAGCAGTTCTTC,CASSIFLGGSGEQFF
.,TRBJ2-5,TRBV25-1,TRBD1,TGTGCCAGCAGTGATCCGGGACAGGGGGTAGAGACCCAGTACTTC,CASSDPGQGVETQYF
.,TRBJ1-3,TRBV7-6,TRBD1,TGTGCCAGCAGCCCAGGAAACAGGGGGGGATTCTCTGGAAACACCATATATTTT,CASSPGNRGGFSGNTIYF
.,TRBJ2-1,TRBV11-2,TRBD2,TGTGCCAGCAGCCAGGCGCTAGCGGGGTCCGGTGAGCAGTTCTTC,CASSQALAGSGEQFF
.,TRBJ2-2,TRBV5-1,TRBD2,TGCGCCAGCAGCATGGGACTAGCGACCACCGGGGAGCTGTTTTTT,CASSMGLATTGELFF
.,TRBJ2-2,TRBV28,TRBD1,TGTGCCAGCAGAGGATGGACAGGAACCGGGGAGCTGTTTTTT,CASRGWTGTGELFF
.,TRBJ2-2,TRBV19,.,TGTGCCAGCTTCAGGGATAACACCGGGGAGCTGTTTTTT,CASFRDNTGELFF
.,TRBJ1-1,TRBV5-8,.,TGTGCCAGCAGCTGGGGGCAGAACACTGAAGCTTTCTTT,CASSWGQNTEAFF
.,TRBJ2-7,TRBV7-2,.,TGTGCCAGCAGCTTAGAGCTTCGGGGGGCACTGGGAGAGCAGTACTTC,CASSLELRGALGEQYF
.,TRBJ1-4,TRBV24-1,.,TGTGCCACCAGTGATTTGCTCAGGGTTGAAAAACTGTTTTTT,CATSDLLRVEKLFF
once,TRBJ2-5,TRBV5-1,TRBD2,TGCGCCAGCAGCTTGGAGATAGCGGGGCTGAAAGAGACCCAGTACTTC,CASSLEIAGLKETQYF
.,TRBJ1-5,TRBV19,.,TGTGCCAGTAGTATGGGACTGGGTCAGCCCCAGCATTTT,CASSMGLGQPQHF
.,TRBJ2-7,TRBV5-1,.,TGCGCCAGCAGACCCAGGGCGGATAGCTACGAGCAGTACTTC,CASRPRADSYEQYF
.,TRBJ2-5,TRBV5-1,TRBD2,TGCGCCAGCAGCTTAGCGGGGGGGCAACGGGAGACCCAGTACTTC,CASSLAGGQRETQYF
.,TRBJ1-1,TRBV5-6,.,TGTGCCAGCAGCTTCCGGGACTCCGAATCGGTTAGAGCTTTCTTT,CASSFRDSESVRAFF
.,TRBJ2-3,TRBV9,TRBD2,TGTGCCAGCAGCGTAGGGACTAGCGCCGATACGCAGTATTTT,CASSVGTSADTQYF
.,TRBJ1-5,TRBV27,TRBD1,TGTGCCAGCAGTCGGGGGACAGCCCTAAATCAGCCCCAGCATTTT,CASSRGTALNQPQHF
.,TRBJ1-2,TRBV30,.,TGTGCCTGCGAACCCCACCTACGACAGGAGGATGGCTACACCTTC,CACEPHLRQEDGYTF
.,TRBJ2-1,TRBV19,TRBD1,TGTGCCAGTAGCTCGGACAGGGGGCCTTCCAATGAGCAGTTCTTC,CASSSDRGPSNEQFF
.,TRBJ1-2,TRBV5-5,.,TGTGCCAGCAGCTTGGGGGCAAACCGGGACACCCGAATTAACTATGGCTACACCTTC,CASSLGANRDTRINYGYTF
few,TRBJ1-6,TRBV10-3,TRBD1,TGTGCCGCTACCGGGACAGATAATTCACCCCTCCACTTT,CAATGTDNSPLHF
.,TRBJ2-4,TRBV6-2/TRBV6-3,TRBD2,TGTGCCAGCAGCCAAGACACTAGCGGATCGGAATACTTC,CASSQDTSGSEYF
many,TRBJ2-5,TRBV7-9,TRBD1,TGTGCCAGCAGCACTAGACAGGGAGTAGAGACCCAGTACTTC,CASSTRQGVETQYF
.,TRBJ1-2,TRBV7-8,.,TGTGCCAGCAGCTCCCAACCGTCTGGCCCCTATGGCTACACCTTC,CASSSQPSGPYGYTF
.,TRBJ2-1,TRBV27,TRBD2,TGTGCCAGCAGTTCAGAACTAGCGGGAGGACTCTTTTATGAGCAGTTCTTC,CASSSELAGGLFYEQFF
.,TRBJ1-3,TRBV6-5,TRBD1,TGTGCCAGCAGTTCTACAGGGGGAGGTGGAAACACCATATATTTT,CASSSTGGGGNTIYF
many,TRBJ1-5,TRBV24-1,TRBD1,TGTGCCACCAGTGCACGGGACAGGAATCAGCCCCAGCATTTT,CATSARDRNQPQHF
.,TRBJ1-1,TRBV5-1,.,TGCGCCAGCAGCCCCCGGGTCCAAGAGAACACTGAAGCTTTCTTT,CASSPRVQENTEAFF
.,TRBJ1-3,TRBV14,.,TGTGCCAGCAGCCGGACAGTCTCCTCTGGAAACACCATATATTTT,CASSRTVSSGNTIYF
.,TRBJ2-7,TRBV7-8,.,TGTGCCAGCAGCCACACATCCGGGACAAAGTACGAGCAGTACTTC,CASSHTSGTKYEQYF